The subject of this entry is one TCR beta chain. Its antigen remains unidentified. This sample includes further DNA sequences coding for the same CDR3. The data derive from a study of Ad26.COV2.S vaccination and SARS-CoV-2 variants. Study-wide results and caveats: Among vaccine recipients, spike-specific TCR breadth exceeded that of placebo recipients. Reportedly, after vaccination the spike-specific CD8+ and CD4+ T cell responses displayed substantial breadth.

This CDR3 has 15 residues. The germline V gene encodes CDR1 SGDLS and CDR2 YYNGEE. The ends were cut back, 0 bases at V and 0 bases at J, with 7 bases in the middle. Sequencing used immunoSEQ multiplex PCR; TCRdb keeps in-frame clones, though not all of them. The data show around 350,000 clones, about 90% seen once. The source of this sequence is a human donor who had recovered from COVID-19. The chain is built from TRBV9 and TRBJ2-1; D not resolved. The specimen comprised peripheral blood, sampled after recovery from COVID-19. CDR3 loop: CASSVAVSSYNEQFF. The CDR3 DNA reads TGTGCCAGCAGCGTAGCAGTGAGCTCCTACAATGAGCAGTTCTTC.